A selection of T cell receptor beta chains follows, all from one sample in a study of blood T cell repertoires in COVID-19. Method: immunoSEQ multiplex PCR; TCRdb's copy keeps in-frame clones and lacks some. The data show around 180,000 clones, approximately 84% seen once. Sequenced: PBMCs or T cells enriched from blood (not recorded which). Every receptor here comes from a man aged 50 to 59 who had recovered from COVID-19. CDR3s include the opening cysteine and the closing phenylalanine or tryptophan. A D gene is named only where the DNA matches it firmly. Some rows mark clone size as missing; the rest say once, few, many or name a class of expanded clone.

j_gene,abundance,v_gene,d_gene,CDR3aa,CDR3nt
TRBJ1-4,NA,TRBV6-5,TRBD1,CASSRGTGREKLFF,TGTGCCAGCAGCCGTGGGACAGGGAGGGAAAAACTGTTTTTT
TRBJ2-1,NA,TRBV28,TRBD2,CASSLELVSLAGTLEQFF,TGTGCCAGCAGTTTAGAGTTGGTTTCACTAGCGGGTACTTTGGAGCAGTTCTTC
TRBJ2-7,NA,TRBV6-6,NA,CASTRLDKSYEQYF,TGTGCCAGCACCCGCTTGGACAAATCCTACGAGCAGTACTTC
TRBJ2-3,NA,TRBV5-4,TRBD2,CASSHPTSGGDTQYF,TGTGCCAGCAGCCACCCTACTAGCGGGGGGGATACGCAGTATTTT
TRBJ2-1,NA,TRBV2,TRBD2,CASSSSFSGESYNEQFF,TGTGCCAGCAGTTCGAGCTTTAGCGGGGAGTCCTACAATGAGCAGTTCTTC
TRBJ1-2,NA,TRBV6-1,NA,CASSEKDQRSYGYTF,TGTGCCAGCAGTGAAAAGGATCAGCGGAGCTATGGCTACACCTTC
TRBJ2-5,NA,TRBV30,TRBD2,CAWNSGSGTQYF,TGTGCCTGGAATAGCGGGTCTGGGACCCAGTACTTC
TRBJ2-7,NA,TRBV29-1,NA,CSVVETASEQYF,TGCAGCGTTGTAGAGACAGCCTCCGAGCAGTACTTC
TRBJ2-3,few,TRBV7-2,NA,CASSSRGASTDTQYF,TGTGCCAGCAGCTCCCGGGGGGCTAGCACAGATACGCAGTATTTT
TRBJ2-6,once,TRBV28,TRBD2,CASLGLAGSGANVLTF,TGTGCCAGCTTGGGGCTAGCGGGTTCTGGGGCCAACGTCCTGACTTTC
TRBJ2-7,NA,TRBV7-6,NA,CASSAHYQGQGYEQYF,TGTGCCAGCAGCGCCCACTACCAGGGTCAAGGGTACGAGCAGTACTTC
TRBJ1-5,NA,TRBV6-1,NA,CASSEKRTTLHF,TGTGCCAGCAGTGAGAAAAGAACTACTTTGCATTTT
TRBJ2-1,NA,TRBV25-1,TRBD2,CASTPGLLGNEQFF,TGTGCCAGCACACCGGGACTATTGGGCAATGAGCAGTTCTTC
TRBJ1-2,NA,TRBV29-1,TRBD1,CSVDWQGAGGYTF,TGCAGCGTTGACTGGCAGGGGGCCGGTGGCTACACCTTC
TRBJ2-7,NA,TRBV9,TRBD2,CASSAGTSGGAYEQYF,TGTGCCAGCAGCGCGGGGACTAGCGGGGGGGCTTACGAGCAGTACTTC
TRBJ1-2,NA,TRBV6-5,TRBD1,CASTTPLQGVGYTF,TGTGCCAGCACAACCCCCCTGCAGGGGGTCGGCTACACCTTC
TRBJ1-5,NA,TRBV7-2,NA,CASSSEVGNQPQHF,TGTGCCAGCAGCTCTGAGGTGGGCAATCAGCCCCAGCATTTT
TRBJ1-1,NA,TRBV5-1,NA,CASSLEGRAVRSTEAFF,TGCGCCAGCAGCTTGGAGGGCAGGGCGGTTCGGAGCACTGAAGCTTTCTTT
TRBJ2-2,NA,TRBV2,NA,CASRADGDTGELFF,TGTGCCAGCAGAGCTGACGGGGACACCGGGGAGCTGTTTTTT
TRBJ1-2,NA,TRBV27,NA,CASSFEGSPPQGYTF,TGTGCCAGCAGTTTTGAGGGCAGCCCCCCGCAGGGCTACACCTTC